The T cell receptor beta chain under discussion was sequenced for a study of cytomegalovirus exposure and HLA in healthy donors. 13 Jbeta primers and 60 Vbeta primers were used for the PCR. Measured with immunoSEQ multiplex PCR; TCRdb has only the in-frame clones, and not every one. Of some 150,000 clones in the sample, around two thirds were seen once. This CDR3 has 14 amino acids. From germline, CDR1 is SGHRS and CDR2 YFSETQ. J was trimmed by 6 bases and V by 0 bases; bases with no gene match: 4. Sequencing was done on a sample of PBMCs. The clonotype comes from a woman in her thirties or forties in good health and CMV-seronegative. This chain connects TRBV5-1 to TRBJ1-2; 8 nucleotides line up with TRBD1. CDR3 bases: TGCGCCAGCAGCTTGGTCGGACAGGGAGATGGCTACACCTTC. This sequence encodes CASSLVGQGDGYTF.